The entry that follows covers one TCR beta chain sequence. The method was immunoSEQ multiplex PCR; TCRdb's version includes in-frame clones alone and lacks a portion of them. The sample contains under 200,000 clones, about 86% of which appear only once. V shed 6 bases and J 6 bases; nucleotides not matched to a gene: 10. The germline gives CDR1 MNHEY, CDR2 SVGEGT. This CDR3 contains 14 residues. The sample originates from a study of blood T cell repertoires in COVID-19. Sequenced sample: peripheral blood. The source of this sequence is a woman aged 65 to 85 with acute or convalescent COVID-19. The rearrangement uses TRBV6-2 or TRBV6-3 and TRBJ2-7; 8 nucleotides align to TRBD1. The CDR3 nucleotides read TGTGCCAGCAGCCTGACAGGGGCTCATACCGAGCAGTACTTC. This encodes CASSLTGAHTEQYF.